This T cell receptor (beta chain) appears in the sequencing data of a study of T cells in Graves' hyperthyroidism and ophthalmopathy. Study background: Peripheral blood was taken when the disease was first diagnosed, before any treatment began. Points from the study as a whole: Blood also contained most expanded thyroid clonotypes above 0.001.

Disease duration was under 3 months in the ophthalmopathy patients, who also had a Clinical Activity Score of at least 3 and a NOSPECS grade of at least 4. Exclusions: uncontrolled infection, other autoimmune disease, pregnancy, lactation. It was RNA transcripts that yielded the amplified TCR beta CDR3 regions. RT-PCR in the first round (using the HTBI primer set) targeted the TCR CDR3. MiXCR, run by TCRdb on the multiplex PCR reads, gives a single entry per CDR3 protein. This sample yields roughly 500,000 distinct CDR3 sequences, of which around a quarter are seen a single time; approximately 10% belongs to the top ten. As to this clonotype: Its antigen is not identified.

Germline V gene sequence: CDR1 SGHDT, CDR2 YYEEEE. There are 17 residues in the CDR3. Trimming pared 4 bases from V and 0 bases from J, leaving 14 bases between. The sample consisted of blood. The clonotype was recovered from a woman in her 30s with Graves' ophthalmopathy. This chain links TRBV5-6 with TRBJ2-6, with TRBD1 as a possible D gene (6 bases). CDR3 DNA sequence: TGTGCCAGCAGCGTGACAGGTACCCGCTCTGGGGCCAACGTCCTGACTTTC. Its protein is CASSVTGTRSGANVLTF.